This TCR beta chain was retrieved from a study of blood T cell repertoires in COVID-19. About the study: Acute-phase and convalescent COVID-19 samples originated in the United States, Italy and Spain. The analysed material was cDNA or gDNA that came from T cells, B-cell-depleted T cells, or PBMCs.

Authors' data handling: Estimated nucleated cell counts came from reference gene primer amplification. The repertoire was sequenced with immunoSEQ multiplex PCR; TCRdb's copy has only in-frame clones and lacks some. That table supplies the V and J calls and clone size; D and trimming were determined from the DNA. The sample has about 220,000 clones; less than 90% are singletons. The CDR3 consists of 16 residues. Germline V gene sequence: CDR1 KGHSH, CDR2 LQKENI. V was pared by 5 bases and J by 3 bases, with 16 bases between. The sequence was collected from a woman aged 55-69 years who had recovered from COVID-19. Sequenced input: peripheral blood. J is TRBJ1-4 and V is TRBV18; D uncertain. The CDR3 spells CASSEWAPGANEKLFF. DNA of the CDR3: TGTGCCAGCTCAGAGTGGGCCCCCGGGGCTAATGAAAAACTGTTTTTT.